The clone carrying this T cell receptor beta chain was recorded a few times. TCRdb itself ran the 5' RACE reads through MiXCR, one entry per CDR3 protein. In the table there are some 96,000 distinct CDR3 sequences, less than 15% of which are singletons. The data belong to a study of early T cells in non-severe SARS-CoV-2 infection. The overall study: Unsorted whole-blood RNA was sequenced in bulk, leaving chains unpaired.

Germline CDR1 and CDR2: SGHRS and YFSETQ. V lost 2 bases and J lost 5, with 10 bases in between. This CDR3 comprises 13 residues. The chain has TRBV5-1 and TRBJ1-2; D call uncertain. The TCR originated in an adult who was a healthcare worker with PCR-confirmed SARS-CoV-2 infection or an uninfected control (not recorded which). Material for sequencing was whole blood. CDR3 region: CASSLPGEYGYTF. CDR3 coding DNA: TGCGCCAGCAGCTTACCCGGGGAGTATGGCTACACCTTC.